This TCR beta chain was recorded in a study of human thymus T cells. TCRdb's table, derived via immunoSEQ multiplex PCR, lists solely in-frame clones and lacks some. The table records some 80,000 clones, around 96% of them present only once. Trimming removed 6 bases from V and 6 bases from J, with 20 bases in between. Germline V gene data show CDR1 as MNHEY and CDR2 as SVGAGI. The length of the CDR3 is 15 residues. The source of the thymus tissue was resections taken during corrective heart surgery. Material for sequencing was thymus tissue. V and J are TRBV6-5 and TRBJ1-2; possible D gene TRBD1, 5 bases. This TCR was sampled from a boy in the first two years of life with a congenital heart defect but otherwise immunologically healthy. The CDR3 DNA sequence: TGTGCCAGCAGGCCGAACCCGGGACGAGGGGATGGCTACACCTTC. This translates into CASRPNPGRGDGYTF.